The present T cell receptor beta chain was sequenced within a study of immune evolution from preneoplasia to lung adenocarcinoma. Study-wide context: HLA loss of heterozygosity: about 7% AIS, under 19% MIA, about 32% ADC, none AAH.

Per the germline V gene, CDR1 is GTSNPN and CDR2 is SVGIG (reference sequence). CDR3 length: 15 amino acids. The V gene lost 4 bases and the J gene lost 7 bases, with 17 bases spanning the gap. Between the mid-2010s and the late 2010s, patients underwent resection in Japan or China. The table came from immunoSEQ multiplex PCR; TCRdb's copy has only in-frame clones and leaves some out. The data contain about 12,000 clones, 85% of them singletons. This clone was observed a handful of times. The chain couples TRBV30 to TRBJ1-6; possibly TRBD1 for D (5 bases). This sequence originates from a person between 50 and 69 years old with lung adenocarcinoma. The sequenced sample consisted of FFPE tissue from an adenomatous hyperplasia lung lesion. Noted subset: atypical adenomatous hyperplasia (AAH), lung preneoplasia. The CDR3 loop reads CAWKGQGLKNSPLHF. CDR3 bases: TGTGCCTGGAAGGGTCAGGGACTGAAGAATTCACCCCTCCACTTT.